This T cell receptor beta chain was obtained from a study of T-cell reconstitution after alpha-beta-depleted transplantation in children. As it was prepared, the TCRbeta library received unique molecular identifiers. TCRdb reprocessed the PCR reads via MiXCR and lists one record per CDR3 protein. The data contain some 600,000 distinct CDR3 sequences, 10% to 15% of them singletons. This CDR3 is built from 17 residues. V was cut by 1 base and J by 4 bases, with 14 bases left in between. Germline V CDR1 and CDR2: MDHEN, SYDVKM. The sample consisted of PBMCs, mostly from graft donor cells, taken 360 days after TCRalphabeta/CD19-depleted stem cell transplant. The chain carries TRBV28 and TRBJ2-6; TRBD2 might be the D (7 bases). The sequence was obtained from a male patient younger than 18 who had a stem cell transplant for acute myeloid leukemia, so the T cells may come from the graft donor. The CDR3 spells CASSLSRGAGGANVLTF. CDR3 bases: TGTGCCAGCAGTTTATCTCGGGGGGCTGGCGGGGCCAACGTCCTGACTTTC.